Given below is one T cell receptor beta chain in context. The specificity of this receptor is unknown. No much larger clonotype is one base removed from it; base qualities were not supplied. This entry comes from a study of blood T cell repertoires in COVID-19 (dated by TCRdb to the early 2020s). About the study as a whole: Samples from collaborators originated in the United States, Italy and Spain and spanned both the acute and convalescent phases of COVID-19. A freely available public database, intended as a resource for researchers studying the immune response to SARS-CoV-2, is where the repertoires were released. A de-identified subject ID, COVID-19 status, age in years and sex were almost always included in the sample metadata. Where available, HLA class I and class II types were obtained from metadata supplied by the sample provider rather than from assay-based typing. The material from the prospective study consisted of cDNA or gDNA derived from T cells, B-cell-depleted T cells, or PBMCs. The samples were drawn from the first 160 participants of the ongoing ImmuneRACE study and from 950 to 1,500 subjects provided by 6 global collaborators. The dataset comprised deeply sampled blood TCRbeta repertoires from subjects exposed to, actively infected with, or recovered from COVID-19.

The immunoSEQ Assay, a bias-controlled multiplex PCR, was used to amplify TCRbeta CDR3 regions from genomic DNA. In the authors' own workflow: Within the assay, amplification of reference gene primers was used to estimate how many nucleated cells each sample contained. To quantify the absolute abundance of each unique TCRbeta CDR3 rearrangement, sequence reads were collapsed and filtered. For each sample, productive Simpson clonality was calculated as the square root of Simpson's diversity index over productive rearrangements. TCRdb's version of the immuneACCESS table is confined to in-frame rearrangements and falls short of the full clone set. An unresolved V gene accounts for under half of the shortfall where checked; the remainder is of unknown origin. The V and J calls and the clone size are those of that table, but D and trimming were determined from the DNA. Across this sample there are over 50,000 clones, with about nine tenths seen only once. Of the sample, 7.8% is held by the ten largest clones.

The collaborating institutions used their own protocols to collect whole blood in K2EDTA tubes. Collaborator samples were shipped for TCRbeta analysis as frozen whole blood, isolated PBMCs, or DNA extracted from either sample type. Beyond this particular receptor, the publication reports: Clinical and demographic metadata were provided uncurated, with the amount varying by source and participant.

The TCR sequence derives from a man aged 50-60 years with active COVID-19. Sequenced sample: peripheral blood.

The CDR3 loop reads CAQSRGPGTGAFF. The sequenced DNA is TGTGCCCAATCGAGGGGGCCAGGGACGGGAGCTTTCTTT. The sequence joins TRBV30 to TRBJ1-1, with 7 middle bases fitting TRBD1. The CDR1 and CDR2 encoded by the germline V gene (reference sequence) are GTSNPN and SVGIG. The junction shows trimming of 8 bases on V and 10 bases on J, and the gene matches do not reach 16 bases of it. Inclusive of the bounding cysteine and phenylalanine, the CDR3 is 13 residues long. Only the CDR3 DNA is retained, 39 bases long and in frame from the first base.